A single sample gave rise to the 9 T cell receptor beta chains below, sequenced in a study of blood T cell repertoires in COVID-19 (TCRdb year 2020). Library preparation used the immunoSEQ multiplex PCR assay. Entries here come from immuneACCESS through TCRdb and include only in-frame sequences with V and J called. Some clones fail to appear in such tables; in the studies checked, an unresolved V gene covers under half of the shortfall, and the cause of the remainder is unknown. In this sample the table shows over 120,000 clones, around 90% of which occur a single time. The ten largest make up 1.7% of the sample. The sample comprised peripheral blood. The receptors shown here come from a woman between 45 and 60 years old with acute or convalescent COVID-19.

The chain links TRBV6-5 to TRBJ2-4; TRBD2 aligns across 7 bases. The germline V gene has CDR1 MNHEY and CDR2 SVGAGI. The ends lost 5 bases at V and 0 bases at J; junction bases unmatched: 4. The CDR3 is 15 amino acids. The CDR3 sequence is CASSSGVLAKNIQYF. For the CDR3, the DNA is TGTGCCAGCAGTAGCGGGGTCTTAGCCAAAAACATTCAGTACTTC.

This clone came up once. The rearrangement links TRBV5-1 to TRBJ1-1, with 10 nucleotides matching TRBD1. Germline V gene data show CDR1 as SGHRS and CDR2 as YFSETQ. With 4 bases clipped from V and 11 bases from J, the junction kept 8 bases outside the gene matches. The CDR3 has 13 amino acids. The CDR3 DNA sequence: TGCGCCAGCAGCGGCGACAGGGGGCTTTGGGCTTTCTTT. Its translation is CASSGDRGLWAFF.

The chain has TRBV2 and TRBJ1-2, with TRBD1 matching 8 bases. The CDR3 spans 15 residues. Trimming took 2 bases from V and 4 from J; bases not matched to a gene: 6. Per germline, CDR1 SNHLY and CDR2 FYNNEI. In DNA, the CDR3 is TGTGCCAGCAGTGAACTCGACAGGGGAAGCTATGGCTACACCTTC. It specifies CASSELDRGSYGYTF.

The chain couples TRBV12-3 or TRBV12-4 to TRBJ1-2, with a weak D call TRBD1 (5 bases). This CDR3 contains 13 residues. V lost 6 bases to trimming and J lost 4 bases, with 12 bases between them. CDR3 nucleotide sequence: TGTGCCAGCAGAGAAGACAGTCCCTATGGCTACACCTTC. Residues: CASREDSPYGYTF.

V gene TRBV4-2 combines with J gene TRBJ2-7; D is perhaps TRBD1 (6 bases). Germline lookup yields CDR1 LGHNA and CDR2 YNFKEQ. V was trimmed by 3 bases and J by 0 bases, leaving 15 bases between them. This CDR3 comprises 16 residues. The CDR3 here is CASSQGTGRSSYEQYF. CDR3 sequence (DNA): TGTGCCAGCAGCCAGGGAACAGGGCGGTCCTCCTACGAGCAGTACTTC.

The chain carries TRBV6-5 and TRBJ1-1, with D tentatively TRBD1 (6 bases). Germline values: CDR1 MNHEY, CDR2 SVGAGI. CDR3 length equals 13 residues. Trimming stripped 4 bases from V and 8 bases from J, with 14 bases between. The CDR3 DNA is TGTGCCAGCAGTTCGCGGACAGAGGCGGAAGCTTTCTTT. Protein: CASSSRTEAEAFF.

This chain links TRBV11-3 with TRBJ2-1; 9 nucleotides line up with TRBD1. Trimming at V came to 3 bases and at J to 0 bases, leaving 0 bases not matched to a gene. Germline CDR1 reads SGHNT; CDR2 reads YENEEA. The CDR3 totals 15 residues. The CDR3, as DNA: TGTGCCAGCAGCTTGGACAGGGGCTCCTACAATGAGCAGTTCTTC. This sequence encodes CASSLDRGSYNEQFF.

This clone was recorded only once. The J gene is TRBJ2-7, the V gene TRBV18, with 7 bases that match TRBD1. The CDR3 is 14 amino acids. V lost 5 bases, J lost 7 bases, and 11 bases stayed unmatched. Germline V gene sequence: CDR1 KGHSH, CDR2 LQKENI. The CDR3 here is CASSVEQGTGEQYF. CDR3 DNA sequence: TGTGCCAGCTCAGTTGAACAGGGGACGGGAGAGCAGTACTTC.

A word on this clone: Sequence at one end of the junction differs from germline and may be a read error. The chain is built from TRBV29-1 and TRBJ2-7; tentative D call: TRBD2 (5 bases). Germline lookup yields CDR1 SQVTM and CDR2 ANQGSEA. This CDR3 region has 14 residues. Written as DNA, the CDR3 is TGCAGCGTCGCGGGCCCAGCACGGTCCTCCGAGCAGTACTTC. Translating gives CSVAGPARSSEQYF.